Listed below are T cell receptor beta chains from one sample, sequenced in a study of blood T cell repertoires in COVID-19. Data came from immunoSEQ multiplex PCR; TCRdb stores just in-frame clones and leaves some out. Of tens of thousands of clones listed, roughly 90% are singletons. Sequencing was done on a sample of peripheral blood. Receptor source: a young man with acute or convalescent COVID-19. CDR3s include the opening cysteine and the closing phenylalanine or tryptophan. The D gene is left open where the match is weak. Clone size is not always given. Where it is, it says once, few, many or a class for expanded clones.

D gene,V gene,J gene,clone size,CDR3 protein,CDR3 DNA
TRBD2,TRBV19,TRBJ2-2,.,CASSRGGATFNTGELFF,TGTGCCAGTAGTCGGGGAGGGGCGACCTTTAACACCGGGGAGCTGTTTTTT
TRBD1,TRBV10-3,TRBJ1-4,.,CAISPGQPNEKLFF,TGTGCCATCAGTCCGGGACAGCCTAATGAAAAACTGTTTTTT
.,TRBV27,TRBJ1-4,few,CASSPRVTNEKLFF,TGTGCCAGCTCACCTAGAGTAACTAATGAAAAACTGTTTTTT
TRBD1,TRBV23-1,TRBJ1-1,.,CASSQADRVKANTEAFF,TGCGCCAGCAGTCAGGCGGACAGGGTGAAGGCTAACACTGAAGCTTTCTTT
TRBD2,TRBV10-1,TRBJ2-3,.,CASTGTREDTQYF,TGCGCCAGCACGGGGACTAGAGAAGATACGCAGTATTTT
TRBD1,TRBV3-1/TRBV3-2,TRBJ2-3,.,CASSQGGTGPKDTQYF,TGTGCCAGCAGCCAAGGCGGGACAGGGCCCAAGGATACGCAGTATTTT
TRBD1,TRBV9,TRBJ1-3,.,CASSAVDRHSGNTIYF,TGTGCCAGCAGCGCCGTGGACAGGCACTCTGGAAACACCATATATTTT
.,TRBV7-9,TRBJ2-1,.,CASSHRVSYNEQFF,TGTGCCAGCAGCCACAGGGTCTCCTACAATGAGCAGTTCTTC
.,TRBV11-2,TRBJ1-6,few,CASSLEGGYNSPLHF,TGTGCCAGCAGCTTAGAAGGCGGGTATAATTCACCCCTCCACTTT
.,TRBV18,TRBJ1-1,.,CASSPLRGSPNTEAFF,TGTGCCAGCTCACCACTGCGAGGGTCACCCAACACTGAAGCTTTCTTT
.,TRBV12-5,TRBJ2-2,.,CASGPTLGATGELFF,TGTGCTAGTGGGCCGACATTGGGGGCGACCGGGGAGCTGTTTTTT
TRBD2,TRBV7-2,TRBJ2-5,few,CASRRDSGAGAQYF,TGTGCCAGCAGGAGGGATAGCGGGGCGGGGGCCCAGTACTTC
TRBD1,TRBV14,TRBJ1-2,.,CASSQVGTGSGYTF,TGTGCCAGCAGCCAAGTTGGGACAGGGTCGGGCTACACCTTC
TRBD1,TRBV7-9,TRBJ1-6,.,CASSLGQGRDSPLHF,TGTGCCAGCAGCTTAGGACAGGGGAGAGATTCACCCCTCCACTTT
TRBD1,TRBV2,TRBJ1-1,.,CASSQGENTEAFF,TGTGCCAGCAGCCAGGGGGAGAACACTGAAGCTTTCTTT
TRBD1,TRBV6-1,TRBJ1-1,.,CASSEQPTGDDTEAFF,TGTGCCAGCAGTGAACAACCAACAGGGGACGACACTGAAGCTTTCTTT
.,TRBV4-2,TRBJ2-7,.,CASSPEDQKDSEQYF,TGTGCCAGCAGCCCGGAAGACCAAAAAGACTCCGAGCAGTACTTC
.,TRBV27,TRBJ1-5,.,CASSGGAGQPQHF,TGTGCCAGCAGTGGTGGGGCGGGACAGCCCCAGCATTTT
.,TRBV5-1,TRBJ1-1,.,CASSRLSTGMNTEAFF,TGCGCCAGCAGCAGGTTGAGTACAGGAATGAACACTGAAGCTTTCTTT
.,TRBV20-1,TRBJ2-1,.,CSTDSYNEQFF,TGCAGTACTGACAGTTACAATGAGCAGTTCTTC
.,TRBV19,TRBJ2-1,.,CASSIGHSMNYEQFF,TGTGCCAGTAGTATTGGACATAGTATGAACTATGAGCAGTTCTTC
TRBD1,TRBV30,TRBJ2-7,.,CAWSRGRVDEQYF,TGTGCCTGGTCCAGGGGGCGCGTCGACGAGCAGTACTTC
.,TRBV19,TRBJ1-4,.,CASSRGGAEEKLFF,TGTGCCAGTAGTCGGGGGGGGGCGGAGGAAAAACTGTTTTTT
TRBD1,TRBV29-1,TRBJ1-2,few,CSAEDRSNYGYTF,TGCAGCGCAGAGGACAGGTCCAACTATGGCTACACCTTC
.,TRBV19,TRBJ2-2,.,CASRGEGMYTGELFF,TGTGCCAGTAGGGGCGAGGGCATGTACACCGGGGAGCTGTTTTTT
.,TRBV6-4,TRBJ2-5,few,CASGGGLPQNETQYF,TGTGCCAGCGGGGGAGGACTCCCTCAGAATGAGACCCAGTACTTC
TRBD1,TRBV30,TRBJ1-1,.,CAWSRGGSNTEAFF,TGTGCCTGGAGTAGAGGGGGCTCGAACACTGAAGCTTTCTTT
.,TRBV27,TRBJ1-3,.,CASSRVFGNTIYF,TGTGCCAGCAGCAGGGTGTTCGGAAACACCATATATTTT
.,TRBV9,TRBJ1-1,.,CASSPTHLPEMNTEAFF,TGTGCCAGCAGCCCTACACATCTTCCGGAGATGAACACTGAAGCTTTCTTT
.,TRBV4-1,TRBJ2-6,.,CASSQGSLGGGGGGANVLTF,TGCGCCAGCAGCCAAGGGTCCCTAGGGGGGGGCGGAGGAGGGGCCAACGTCCTGACTTTC
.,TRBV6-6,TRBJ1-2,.,CASSYPTRGSGGYTF,TGTGCCAGCAGTTACCCGACCAGGGGTTCAGGGGGCTACACCTTC
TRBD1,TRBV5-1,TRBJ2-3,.,CASSLAGTGADTQYF,TGCGCCAGCAGCTTGGCCGGGACAGGGGCAGATACGCAGTATTTT
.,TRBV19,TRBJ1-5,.,CASSIDPGRNNQPQHF,TGTGCCAGTAGTATAGATCCAGGCAGAAACAATCAGCCCCAGCATTTT
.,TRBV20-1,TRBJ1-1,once,CSAQGNTEAFF,TGCAGTGCTCAGGGGAACACTGAAGCTTTCTTT
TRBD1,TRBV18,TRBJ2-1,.,CASSRGQGAYNEQFF,TGTGCCAGCTCACGCGGACAGGGGGCCTACAATGAGCAGTTCTTC
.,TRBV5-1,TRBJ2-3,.,CASSISGTSTDTQYF,TGCGCCAGCAGCATATCCGGGACTAGCACAGATACGCAGTATTTT
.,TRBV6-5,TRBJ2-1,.,CASSYKGIEQFF,TGTGCCAGCAGTTACAAGGGGATTGAGCAGTTCTTC
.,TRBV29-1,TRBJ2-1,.,CSVRSYNEQFF,TGCAGCGTTCGTAGCTACAATGAGCAGTTCTTC
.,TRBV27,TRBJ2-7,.,CASFDSPYEQYF,TGTGCCAGCTTCGACAGTCCCTACGAGCAGTACTTC
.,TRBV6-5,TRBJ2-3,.,CAGEGDSFTDTQYF,TGTGCGGGAGAGGGAGACTCATTCACAGATACGCAGTATTTT
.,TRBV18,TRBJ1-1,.,CASSSGLNTEAFF,TGTGCCAGCTCGTCAGGTTTGAACACTGAAGCTTTCTTT
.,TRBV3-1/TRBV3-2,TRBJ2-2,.,CASSHRGYPTGELFF,TGTGCCAGCAGCCATCGAGGCTACCCCACCGGGGAGCTGTTTTTT
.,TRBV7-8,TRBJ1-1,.,CASSLALVGNTEAFF,TGTGCCAGCAGCTTAGCGCTAGTCGGAAACACTGAAGCTTTCTTT
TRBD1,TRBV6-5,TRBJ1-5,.,CASSSRTGTQPQHF,TGTGCCAGCAGTTCCCGGACAGGGACTCAGCCCCAGCATTTT
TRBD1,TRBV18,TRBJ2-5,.,CASSPGQGQGETQYF,TGTGCCAGCTCACCGGGACAGGGGCAGGGGGAGACCCAGTACTTC
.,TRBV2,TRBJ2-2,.,CASSAIGRNTGELFF,TGTGCCAGCAGTGCGATAGGGAGGAACACCGGGGAGCTGTTTTTT
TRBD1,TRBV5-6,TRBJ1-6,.,CASSPQTGGNSSPLHF,TGTGCCAGCAGCCCTCAGACAGGGGGCAATAGTTCACCCCTCCACTTT
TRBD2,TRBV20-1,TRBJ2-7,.,CSASRTSGTYEQYF,TGCAGTGCTAGTAGGACTAGCGGGACCTACGAGCAGTACTTC
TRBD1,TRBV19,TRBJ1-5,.,CASSIQGARQPQHF,TGTGCCAGTAGCATTCAGGGGGCGCGGCAGCCCCAGCATTTT
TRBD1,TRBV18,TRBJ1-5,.,CASSDRVNSNQPQHF,TGTGCCAGCTCAGACAGGGTTAATAGCAATCAGCCCCAGCATTTT
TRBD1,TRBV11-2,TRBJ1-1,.,CASSSLRQGERTEAFF,TGTGCCAGCAGCTCCTTACGGCAGGGGGAAAGGACTGAAGCTTTCTTT
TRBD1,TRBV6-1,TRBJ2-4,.,CASSEKGALAKNIQYF,TGTGCCAGCAGTGAAAAGGGGGCTTTGGCCAAAAACATTCAGTACTTC
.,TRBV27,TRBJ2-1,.,CASSLLDEQFF,TGTGCCAGCAGTTTATTAGATGAGCAGTTCTTC
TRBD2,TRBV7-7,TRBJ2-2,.,CASSLDGLAGGPRTGELFF,TGTGCTAGCAGCCTCGACGGACTAGCGGGAGGGCCGAGGACCGGGGAGCTGTTTTTT
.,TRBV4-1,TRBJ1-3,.,CASSQAWTVPSGNTIYF,TGCGCCAGCAGCCAAGCGTGGACAGTGCCCTCTGGAAACACCATATATTTT
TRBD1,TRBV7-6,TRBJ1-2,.,CASSQGQGGYGYTF,TGTGCCAGCAGCCAAGGACAGGGAGGCTATGGCTACACCTTC